The rows below give T cell receptor beta chains drawn from one sample of a study of blood T cell repertoires in COVID-19. TCRdb keeps only in-frame clones here, not all; method: immunoSEQ multiplex PCR. This table has around 130,000 clones, approximately 80% appearing once. The specimen sequenced was peripheral blood. The receptors come from a man aged 40-55 years with active or convalescent COVID-19. Each CDR3 is given with its conserved first and last residue. D genes are given only for firm matches. Clone size appears in some rows only: once, few, many, or a class for an expanded clone.

d_gene	v_gene	len	j_gene	abundance	CDR3aa	CDR3nt
TRBD2	TRBV19	17	TRBJ2-2	once	CASSIAGGRLGTGELFF	TGTGCCAGTAGTATAGCGGGGGGGCGGTTAGGCACCGGGGAGCTGTTTTTT
.	TRBV27	15	TRBJ1-2	.	CASRENLRPDRGYTF	TGTGCCAGCAGGGAGAATCTCCGGCCAGATCGGGGCTACACCTTC
TRBD1	TRBV6-5	14	TRBJ1-1	.	CASGAGGAGTEAFF	TGTGCCAGCGGAGCAGGGGGCGCGGGAACTGAAGCTTTCTTT
.	TRBV24-1	13	TRBJ2-3	.	CATSDLSTDTQYF	TGTGCCACCAGTGATCTCAGCACAGATACGCAGTATTTT
.	TRBV18	16	TRBJ1-5	.	CASSPPLGGLNQPQHF	TGTGCCAGCTCACCACCGCTGGGGGGTCTAAATCAGCCCCAGCATTTT
.	TRBV7-2	16	TRBJ2-2	.	CASSLAGARNTGELFF	TGTGCCAGCAGCTTAGCGGGGGCTAGGAACACCGGGGAGCTGTTTTTT
.	TRBV5-1	16	TRBJ1-1	.	CASSTRIRGPNTEAFF	TGCGCCAGCAGCACCCGAATCAGGGGACCGAACACTGAAGCTTTCTTT
TRBD1	TRBV3-1/TRBV3-2	17	TRBJ2-5	.	CASSPPIRTGERKTQYF	TGTGCCAGCAGCCCCCCGATTAGGACAGGAGAGCGAAAGACCCAGTACTTC
.	TRBV12-5	17	TRBJ1-5	.	CASGLVGIAGRNQPQHF	TGTGCTAGTGGTTTGGTAGGGATCGCGGGGCGCAATCAGCCCCAGCATTTT
TRBD1	TRBV7-8	15	TRBJ2-7	.	CASSPPLGQIYEQYF	TGTGCCAGCAGCCCCCCCCTGGGACAGATCTACGAGCAGTACTTC
.	TRBV27	17	TRBJ1-6	.	CASSLKQGGSYNSPLHF	TGTGCCAGCAGTTTAAAGCAAGGGGGCTCCTATAATTCACCCCTCCACTTT
.	TRBV7-2	16	TRBJ1-6	.	CASSLPSAGTISPLHF	TGTGCCAGCAGCTTACCCTCCGCCGGGACAATTTCACCCCTCCACTTT
TRBD1	TRBV19	17	TRBJ2-6	.	CASSIGQGRAGANVLTF	TGTGCCAGTAGTATTGGACAGGGGCGGGCTGGGGCCAACGTCCTGACTTTC
TRBD2	TRBV12-3/TRBV12-4	13	TRBJ2-2	.	CASGNGRIGELFF	TGTGCCAGCGGTAACGGGAGGATCGGGGAGCTGTTTTTT
TRBD1	TRBV3-1/TRBV3-2	14	TRBJ1-6	.	CASSQGGGNSPLHF	TGTGCCAGCAGCCAAGGAGGGGGCAATTCACCCCTCCACTTT
TRBD2	TRBV18	15	TRBJ2-3	.	CASSPGAGGTDTQYF	TGTGCCAGCTCACCAGGAGCGGGGGGGACAGATACGCAGTATTTT
.	TRBV9	14	TRBJ2-3	.	CASSVRGGDDTQYF	TGTGCCAGCAGCGTAAGGGGTGGGGATGATACGCAGTATTTT
.	TRBV11-2	13	TRBJ2-1	.	CASSLGRRNEQFF	TGTGCCAGCAGCTTAGGCAGGCGTAATGAGCAGTTCTTC
TRBD1	TRBV5-1	16	TRBJ2-7	.	CASSENPGTGSYEQYF	TGCGCCAGCAGCGAAAATCCCGGGACAGGGTCCTACGAGCAGTACTTC
.	TRBV9	13	TRBJ1-2	.	CASSSTVNYGYTF	TGTGCCAGCAGCTCGACAGTTAACTATGGCTACACCTTC
TRBD2	TRBV3-1/TRBV3-2	18	TRBJ2-3	once	CASSQDIPWSGVTDTQYF	TGTGCCAGCAGCCAAGACATTCCTTGGAGCGGGGTCACAGATACGCAGTATTTT
TRBD1	TRBV4-2	18	TRBJ1-3	.	CASSQDRTGVFTGNTIYF	TGTGCCAGCAGCCAAGATCGAACAGGGGTATTTACTGGAAACACCATATATTTT
TRBD1	TRBV28	16	TRBJ1-1	.	CASSSRRTGPNTEAFF	TGTGCCAGCAGTTCCCGGAGGACAGGCCCGAACACTGAAGCTTTCTTT
.	TRBV3-1/TRBV3-2	19	TRBJ1-2	.	CASSQDRAVLGTGGYGYTF	TGTGCCAGCAGCCAAGATAGGGCTGTGTTGGGGACCGGGGGGTATGGCTACACCTTC
.	TRBV27	11	TRBJ2-7	once	CATVDSYEQYF	TGTGCCACCGTGGACAGCTACGAGCAGTACTTC
TRBD2	TRBV6-4	15	TRBJ2-3	.	CAVGGLAGAADTQYF	TGCGCCGTCGGGGGACTAGCGGGGGCGGCAGATACGCAGTATTTT
TRBD1	TRBV7-7	14	TRBJ2-5	.	CASSKTGSGETQYF	TGTGCCAGCAGCAAGACAGGGTCGGGGGAGACCCAGTACTTC
.	TRBV5-1	13	TRBJ2-1	.	CASSLDGNNEQFF	TGCGCCAGCAGCTTGGACGGGAACAATGAGCAGTTCTTC
TRBD1	TRBV19	16	TRBJ1-5	.	CASSNFQGAGNQPQHF	TGTGCCAGTAGTAACTTCCAGGGGGCAGGTAATCAGCCCCAGCATTTT
TRBD1	TRBV10-3	14	TRBJ1-2	.	CAISDRGKNYGYTF	TGTGCCATCAGTGACAGGGGGAAGAACTATGGCTACACCTTC
TRBD1	TRBV19	15	TRBJ1-2	.	CASSTWTGFIGGYTF	TGTGCCAGTAGTACGTGGACAGGGTTTATTGGTGGCTACACCTTC
TRBD1	TRBV2	15	TRBJ1-1	.	CASRDTGGLGTEAFF	TGTGCCAGCAGAGATACAGGGGGCTTGGGGACTGAAGCTTTCTTT
TRBD1	TRBV18	15	TRBJ1-1	.	CASSPRTGRSTEAFF	TGTGCCAGCTCACCTCGGACAGGGAGGTCCACTGAAGCTTTCTTT
TRBD2	TRBV11-2	15	TRBJ2-1	few	CASSLEGTSGLKQFF	TGTGCCAGCAGCTTAGAGGGGACTAGCGGCCTAAAGCAGTTCTTC
.	TRBV7-9	16	TRBJ1-5	.	CASSSDQGYSNQPQHF	TGTGCCAGCAGCTCCGACCAGGGATATAGCAATCAGCCCCAGCATTTT
TRBD1	TRBV6-6	14	TRBJ2-7	.	CASSNDRGHYEQYF	TGTGCCAGCAGTAATGACAGGGGGCACTACGAGCAGTACTTC
TRBD1	TRBV30	15	TRBJ1-6	.	CAWRHSDRDNSPLHF	TGTGCCTGGAGGCACTCCGACAGGGACAATTCACCCCTCCACTTT
TRBD2	TRBV11-2	19	TRBJ2-1	once	CASSPPGLAGGSSYNEQFF	TGTGCCAGCAGCCCCCCGGGACTAGCGGGGGGGAGCTCCTACAATGAGCAGTTCTTC
.	TRBV7-3	18	TRBJ2-1	.	CASSPGGWGGDSYNEQFF	TGTGCCAGCAGCCCCGGAGGGTGGGGCGGGGACTCCTACAATGAGCAGTTCTTC
.	TRBV7-2	12	TRBJ1-2	once	CASSLLQGGYTF	TGTGCCAGCAGCTTGCTCCAGGGTGGCTACACCTTC
TRBD1	TRBV6-5	15	TRBJ1-1	.	CASWAGTAMIPEAFF	TGTGCCAGCTGGGCCGGGACAGCCATGATTCCTGAAGCTTTCTTT
.	TRBV5-1	13	TRBJ1-1	.	CASSSSGDTEAFF	TGCGCCAGCAGCTCGTCGGGGGACACTGAAGCTTTCTTT
TRBD2	TRBV9	14	TRBJ2-2	.	CASSVVAGGGELFF	TGTGCCAGCAGCGTAGTAGCGGGGGGCGGGGAGCTGTTTTTT
.	TRBV19	15	TRBJ1-5	.	CASGQPQGYNQPQHF	TGTGCCAGCGGACAGCCGCAAGGGTATAATCAGCCCCAGCATTTT
TRBD2	TRBV7-6	15	TRBJ2-5	.	CASSPSGGNGETQYF	TGTGCCAGCAGCCCTAGCGGGGGTAACGGGGAGACCCAGTACTTC
TRBD1	TRBV6-6	16	TRBJ1-6	.	CASSLGPDRRVSPLHF	TGTGCCAGCAGTTTGGGTCCGGACAGGCGGGTTTCACCCCTCCACTTT
.	TRBV12-5	12	TRBJ1-1	.	CASAGGNTEAFF	TGTGCTAGTGCCGGGGGGAACACTGAAGCTTTCTTT
.	TRBV21-1	14	TRBJ1-2	.	CASSKEAENYGYTF	TGTGCCAGCAGCAAAGAAGCTGAGAACTATGGCTACACCTTC
.	TRBV2	13	TRBJ1-1	.	CASSGYRNTEAFF	TGTGCCAGCAGTGGGTACAGGAACACTGAAGCTTTCTTT
TRBD1	TRBV5-6	14	TRBJ1-2	.	CASSETGVGRGYTF	TGTGCCAGTTCCGAGACAGGGGTCGGTAGAGGCTACACCTTC
TRBD1	TRBV5-4	16	TRBJ2-2	.	CASSLGGQVNSGELFF	TGTGCCAGCAGCTTGGGTGGACAGGTGAACTCCGGGGAGCTGTTTTTT
TRBD1	TRBV27	15	TRBJ2-7	.	CASSLRQGSPYEQYF	TGTGCCAGCAGTTTAAGACAGGGAAGTCCCTACGAGCAGTACTTC
.	TRBV7-9	17	TRBJ2-3	once	CASSLDLVQGRTDTQYF	TGTGCCAGCAGCTTAGATCTGGTACAGGGGAGGACAGATACGCAGTATTTT
TRBD2	TRBV7-9	13	TRBJ2-5	.	CASSSSGGETQYF	TGTGCCAGCAGCTCTAGCGGGGGAGAGACCCAGTACTTC
TRBD1	TRBV9	16	TRBJ1-2	.	CASSETGTGSRYGYTF	TGTGCCAGCAGCGAAACCGGGACAGGGTCTCGTTATGGCTACACCTTC
.	TRBV3-1/TRBV3-2	12	TRBJ1-2	once	CASSRGHYGYTF	TGTGCCAGCAGCCGAGGACATTATGGCTACACCTTC